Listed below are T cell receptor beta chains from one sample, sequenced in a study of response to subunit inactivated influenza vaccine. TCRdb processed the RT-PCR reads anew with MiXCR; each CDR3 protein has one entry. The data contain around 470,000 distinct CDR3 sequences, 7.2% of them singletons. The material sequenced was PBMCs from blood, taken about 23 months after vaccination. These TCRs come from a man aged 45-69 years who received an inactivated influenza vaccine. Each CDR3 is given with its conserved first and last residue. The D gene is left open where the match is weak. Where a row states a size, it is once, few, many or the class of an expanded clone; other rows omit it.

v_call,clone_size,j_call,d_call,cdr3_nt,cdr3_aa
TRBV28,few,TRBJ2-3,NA,TGTGCCAGCAGTTTTTTCAGGGACGGGGATACGCAGTATTTT,CASSFFRDGDTQYF
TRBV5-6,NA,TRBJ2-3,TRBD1,TGTGCCAGCAGCTATAGACGGACAGGGGAAACAGATACGCAGTATTTT,CASSYRRTGETDTQYF
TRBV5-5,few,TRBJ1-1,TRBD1,TGTGCCAGCAGCTTCACAGGGGGAGGCACTGAAGCTTTCTTT,CASSFTGGGTEAFF
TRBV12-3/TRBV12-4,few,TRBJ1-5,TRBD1,TGTGCCAGCAGCCGGACAGGGAGAAATCAGCCCCAGCATTTT,CASSRTGRNQPQHF
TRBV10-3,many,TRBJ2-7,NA,TGTGCCATCGCCACGGTTTTCTACGAGCAGTACTTC,CAIATVFYEQYF
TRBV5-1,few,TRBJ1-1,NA,TGCGCCAGCAGCAAGGACCATCGCGGGGTGAACACTGAAGCTTTCTTT,CASSKDHRGVNTEAFF
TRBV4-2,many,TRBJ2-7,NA,TGTGCCAGCAGCCAAGGTGGGAACTCCTACGAGCAGTACTTC,CASSQGGNSYEQYF
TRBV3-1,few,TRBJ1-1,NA,TGTGCCAGCAGCCGGCTTTTGGGCACTGAAGCTTTCTTT,CASSRLLGTEAFF
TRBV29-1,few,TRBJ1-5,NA,TGCAGCGTTGAAATCAGCCTTGATCAGCCCCAGCATTTT,CSVEISLDQPQHF
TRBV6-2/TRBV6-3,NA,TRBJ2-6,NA,TGTGCCAGCAGTTACTCGACCAACGTCCTGACTTTC,CASSYSTNVLTF
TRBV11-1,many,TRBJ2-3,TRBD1,TGTGCCAGCAGCTTACGCGCGGGGACAGGGTTTTTTCCAGATACGCAGTATTTT,CASSLRAGTGFFPDTQYF
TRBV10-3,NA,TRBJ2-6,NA,TGTGCCATCAGTGTCGGGCCTGGGGCCAACGTCCTGACTTTC,CAISVGPGANVLTF
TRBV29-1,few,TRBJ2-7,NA,TGCAGCGTTCTTAGCGGTACCTACGAGCAGTACTTC,CSVLSGTYEQYF
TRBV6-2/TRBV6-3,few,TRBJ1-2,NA,TGTGCCAGCACTTCAGGCTATGGCTACACCTTC,CASTSGYGYTF
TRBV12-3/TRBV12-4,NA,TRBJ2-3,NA,TGTGCCAGCTCGGAGGGGGCAGCCACAGATACGCAGTATTTT,CASSEGAATDTQYF
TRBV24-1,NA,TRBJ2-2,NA,TGTGCCACCAGTGATACTCGACAGGCGAACACCGGGGAGCTGTTTTTT,CATSDTRQANTGELFF